This T cell receptor beta chain was documented in a study of blood T cells in healthy people across ages. Combining a sample-barcoded 5' primer with a J-beta primer mix, a second PCR ran for about 7 to 11 cycles. TCRdb fed the 5' RACE reads into MiXCR, producing one record per CDR3 protein. The data show 1.4 million or so distinct CDR3 sequences, approximately 43% seen once. CDR1 and CDR2 (germline): MNHEY, SMNVEV (reference sequence). The CDR3 spans 14 residues. Trimming took 5 bases from V and 0 from J, leaving 11 bases between them. Sequencing used blood. This clonotype was obtained from a young woman in good health. This chain connects TRBV27 to TRBJ2-7, with TRBD1 as a possible D gene (5 bases). The CDR3: CASSVVRASYEQYF. The CDR3 DNA sequence: TGTGCCAGCAGTGTTGTCAGGGCCTCCTACGAGCAGTACTTC.